This TCR beta chain was profiled in a study of T cells in Graves' hyperthyroidism and ophthalmopathy. Study information: Sampling of peripheral blood happened at initial diagnosis, prior to any treatment. Study-wide results and caveats: A median approximately 6.5 months before onset, the model predicted ophthalmopathy. A model of 13 V-J features distinguished ophthalmopathy from stable hyperthyroidism.

The V end lost 6 bases, the J end lost 5 bases, and 14 bases lay between the germline ends. This CDR3 is built from 14 residues. Germline-derived CDR1 and CDR2 are SNHLY and FYNNEI. This clonotype was counted between two and nine times. Antigen specificity is unknown. From RNA transcripts, TCR beta CDR3 regions were amplified. First-round RT-PCR of the TCR CDR3 relied on the HTBI primer set. TCRdb re-called the multiplex PCR reads through MiXCR, storing one row per CDR3 protein. The sample includes 800,000 or so distinct CDR3 sequences, about two fifths of them seen just once. This clonotype originated in a man between 18 and 29 years old with Graves' hyperthyroidism. Sequences were obtained from blood. V usage is TRBV2 and J usage is TRBJ1-5; D is perhaps TRBD1 (5 bases). CDR3 residues: CASRVGEGHQPQHF. The DNA for the CDR3 is TGTGCCAGCAGGGTCGGGGAGGGGCATCAGCCCCAGCATTTT. The full variable domain, its missing parts supplied by reference TRBV2 and TRBJ1-5, is EPEVTQTPSHQVTQMGQEVILRCVPISNHLYFYWYRQILGQKVEFLVSFYNNEISEKSEIFDDQFSVERPDGSNFTLKIRSTKLEDSAMYFCASRVGEGHQPQHFGDGTRLSIL.